This TCR beta chain was recovered during a study of shared clonotypes between healthy human individuals. Study overall: Per-donor plates numbered three CD4 naive, three CD4 memory, two CD8 naive and one CD8 memory.

The CDR3 contains 14 residues. V was trimmed by 6 bases and J by 2 bases, leaving 13 bases between them. Looked up from germline, CDR1 is LNHDA and CDR2 is SQIVND (reference sequence). With respect to this clone: Antigen unknown.

Replicate PCRs for sorted subsets used 200 ng DNA; this equaled 30,000 to 35,000 T cell genomes. Libraries were prepared by immunoSEQ multiplex PCR; TCRdb keeps only in-frame clonotypes and omits some of them. Among 2 million to 3 million clones listed, over 85% were seen once. Study results and limitations: Larger richness was generally estimated for naive than memory subsets.

This sequence joins TRBV19 and TRBJ1-1, with a possible D match to TRBD1 (6 bases). The receptor's source is a man between 18 and 29 years old in good health. Some clones in this sample may be carry-over from other donors' samples. Material: naive CD4+ T cells from PBMCs. Indicated subset: CD45RA+ positively selected. CDR3 bases: TGTGCCAGTAGCATGACGGGACACAACACTGAAGCTTTCTTT. This gives the protein CASSMTGHNTEAFF.